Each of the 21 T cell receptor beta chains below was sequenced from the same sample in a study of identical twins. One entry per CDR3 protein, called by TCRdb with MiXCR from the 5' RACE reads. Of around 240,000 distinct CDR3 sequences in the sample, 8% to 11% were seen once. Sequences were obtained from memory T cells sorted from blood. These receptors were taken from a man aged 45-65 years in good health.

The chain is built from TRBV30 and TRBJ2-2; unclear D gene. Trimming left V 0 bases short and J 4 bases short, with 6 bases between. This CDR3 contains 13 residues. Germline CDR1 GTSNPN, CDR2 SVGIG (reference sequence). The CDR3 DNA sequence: TGTGCCTGGAGTGTCACGGGCACCGGGGAGCTGTTTTTT. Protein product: CAWSVTGTGELFF.

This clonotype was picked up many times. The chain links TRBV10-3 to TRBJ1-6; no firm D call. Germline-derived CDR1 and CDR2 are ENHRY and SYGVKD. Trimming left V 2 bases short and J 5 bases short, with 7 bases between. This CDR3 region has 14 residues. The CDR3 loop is CAISEVENNSPLHF. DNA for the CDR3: TGTGCCATCAGTGAGGTGGAGAATAATTCACCCCTCCACTTT.

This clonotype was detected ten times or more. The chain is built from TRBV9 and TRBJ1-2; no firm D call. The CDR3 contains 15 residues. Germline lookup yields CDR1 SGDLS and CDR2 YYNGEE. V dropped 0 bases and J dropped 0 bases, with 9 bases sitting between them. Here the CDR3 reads CASSVGGDSNYGYTF. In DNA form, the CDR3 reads TGTGCCAGCAGCGTAGGAGGAGACTCTAACTATGGCTACACCTTC. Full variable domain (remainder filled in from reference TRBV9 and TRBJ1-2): DSGVTQTPKHLITATGQRVTLRCSPRSGDLSVYWYQQSLDQGLQFLIQYYNGEERAKGNILERFSAQQFPDLHSELNLSSLELGDSALYFCASSVGGDSNYGYTFGSGTRLTVV.

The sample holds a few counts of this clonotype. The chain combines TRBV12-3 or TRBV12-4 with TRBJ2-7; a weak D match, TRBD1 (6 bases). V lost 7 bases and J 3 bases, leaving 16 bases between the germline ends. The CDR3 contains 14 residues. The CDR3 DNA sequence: TGTGCCAGCACTGGTGGGGGCGCAAACTACGAGCAGTACTTC. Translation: CASTGGGANYEQYF.

CDR3 sequence: CASSFRQGATGELFF. The CDR3, as DNA: TGTGCCAGCAGCTTCCGACAGGGGGCCACCGGGGAGCTGTTTTTT. V usage is TRBV3-1 and J usage is TRBJ2-2; TRBD1 aligns across 10 bases. The germline gives CDR1 LGHDT, CDR2 YNNKEL (reference sequence). The CDR3 spans 15 residues. V lost 5 bases and J lost 4; bases outside the gene matches: 4.

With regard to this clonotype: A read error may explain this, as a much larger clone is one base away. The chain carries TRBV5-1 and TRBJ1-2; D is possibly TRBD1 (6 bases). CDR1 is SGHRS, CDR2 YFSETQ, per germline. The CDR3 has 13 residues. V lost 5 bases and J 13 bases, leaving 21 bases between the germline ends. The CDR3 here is CASRDRTDSDATF. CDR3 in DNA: TGCGCCAGCAGAGATCGGACAGACAGTGACGCCACCTTC.

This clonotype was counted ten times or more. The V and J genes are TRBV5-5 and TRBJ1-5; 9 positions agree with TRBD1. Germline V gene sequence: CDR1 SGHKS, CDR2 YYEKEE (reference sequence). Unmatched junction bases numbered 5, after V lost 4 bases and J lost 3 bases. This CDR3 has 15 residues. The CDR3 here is CASSPWTGDNQPQHF. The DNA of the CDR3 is TGTGCCAGCAGCCCGTGGACAGGGGACAATCAGCCCCAGCATTTT.

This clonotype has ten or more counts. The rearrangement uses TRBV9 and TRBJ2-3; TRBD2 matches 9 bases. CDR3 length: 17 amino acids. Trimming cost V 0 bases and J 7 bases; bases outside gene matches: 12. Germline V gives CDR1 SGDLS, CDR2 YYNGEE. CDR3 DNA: TGTGCCAGCAGCGTAGAGGGGCTAGCGGGGAGAAGGAATACGCAGTATTTT. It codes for CASSVEGLAGRRNTQYF. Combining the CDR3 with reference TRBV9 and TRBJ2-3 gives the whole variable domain DSGVTQTPKHLITATGQRVTLRCSPRSGDLSVYWYQQSLDQGLQFLIQYYNGEERAKGNILERFSAQQFPDLHSELNLSSLELGDSALYFCASSVEGLAGRRNTQYFGPGTRLTVL.

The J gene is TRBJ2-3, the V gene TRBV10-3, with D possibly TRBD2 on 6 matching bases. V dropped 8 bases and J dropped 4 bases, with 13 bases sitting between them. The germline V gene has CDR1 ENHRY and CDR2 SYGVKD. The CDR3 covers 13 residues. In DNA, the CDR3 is TGTGCCATCCGCGGGGAGGTGGCAGATACGCAGTATTTT. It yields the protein CAIRGEVADTQYF.

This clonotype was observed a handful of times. The DNA for the CDR3 is TGTGCCAGTAAGGGTCCTGGGCCCACCGGGGAGCTGTTTTTT. This translates into CASKGPGPTGELFF. V and J are TRBV19 and TRBJ2-2; D uncertain. CDR3 length: 14 amino acids. Trimming removed 7 bases from V and 4 bases from J, with 13 bases in between. Germline V gives CDR1 LNHDA, CDR2 SQIVND (reference sequence). Full variable domain (rest looked up from reference TRBV19 and TRBJ2-2): DGGITQSPKYLFRKEGQNVTLSCEQNLNHDAMYWYRQDPGQGLRLIYYSQIVNDFQKGDIAEGYSVSREKKESFPLTVTSAQKNPTAFYLCASKGPGPTGELFFGEGSRLTVL.

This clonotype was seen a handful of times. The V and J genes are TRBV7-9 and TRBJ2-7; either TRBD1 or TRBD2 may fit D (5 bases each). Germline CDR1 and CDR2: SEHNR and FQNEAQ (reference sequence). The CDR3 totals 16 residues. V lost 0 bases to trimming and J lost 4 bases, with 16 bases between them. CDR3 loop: CASSLARQGVVYEQYF. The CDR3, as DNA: TGTGCCAGCAGCTTAGCCCGGCAGGGAGTGGTTTACGAGCAGTACTTC.

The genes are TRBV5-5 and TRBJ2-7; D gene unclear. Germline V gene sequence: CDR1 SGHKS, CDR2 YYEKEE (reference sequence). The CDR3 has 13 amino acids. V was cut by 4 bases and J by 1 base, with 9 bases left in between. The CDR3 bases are TGTGCCAGCAGCCCGGCACTTTCCTACGAGCAGTACTTC. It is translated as CASSPALSYEQYF.

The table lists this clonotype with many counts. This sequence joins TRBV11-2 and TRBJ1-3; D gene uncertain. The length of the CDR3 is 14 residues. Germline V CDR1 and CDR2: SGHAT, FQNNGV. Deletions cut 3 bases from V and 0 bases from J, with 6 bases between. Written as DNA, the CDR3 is TGTGCCAGCAGCTTGGGATTCTCTGGAAACACCATATATTTT. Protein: CASSLGFSGNTIYF.

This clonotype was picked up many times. CDR3 sequence: CSAYSGLAGGTEQFF. The CDR3 DNA sequence: TGCAGTGCTTACTCCGGACTAGCGGGGGGGACTGAGCAGTTCTTC. This chain uses TRBV20-1 with TRBJ2-1; 15 bases are shared with TRBD2. V dropped 5 bases and J dropped 9; count of bases not matched to a gene: 8. Germline-derived CDR1 and CDR2 are DFQATT and SNEGSKA (reference sequence). This CDR3 contains 15 residues.

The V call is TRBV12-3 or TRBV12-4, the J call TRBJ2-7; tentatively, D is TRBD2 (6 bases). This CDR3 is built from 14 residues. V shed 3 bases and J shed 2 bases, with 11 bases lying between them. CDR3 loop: CASSFGGEAYEQYF. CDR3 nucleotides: TGTGCCAGCAGTTTTGGAGGGGAAGCCTACGAGCAGTACTTC.

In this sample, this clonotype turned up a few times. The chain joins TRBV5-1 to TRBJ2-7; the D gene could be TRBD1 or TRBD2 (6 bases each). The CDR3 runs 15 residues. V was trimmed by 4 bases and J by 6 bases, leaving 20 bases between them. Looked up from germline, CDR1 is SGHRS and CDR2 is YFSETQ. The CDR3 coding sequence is TGCGCCAGCAGCCGGAGGGGGAACGGCTTGGGCGAGCAGTACTTC. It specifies CASSRRGNGLGEQYF.

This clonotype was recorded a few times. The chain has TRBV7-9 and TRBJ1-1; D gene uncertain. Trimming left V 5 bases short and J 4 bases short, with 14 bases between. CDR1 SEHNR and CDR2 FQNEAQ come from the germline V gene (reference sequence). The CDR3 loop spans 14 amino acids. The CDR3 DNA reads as TGTGCCAGCAGCCGTGCTGGTGGAACCACTGAAGCTTTCTTT. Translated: CASSRAGGTTEAFF.

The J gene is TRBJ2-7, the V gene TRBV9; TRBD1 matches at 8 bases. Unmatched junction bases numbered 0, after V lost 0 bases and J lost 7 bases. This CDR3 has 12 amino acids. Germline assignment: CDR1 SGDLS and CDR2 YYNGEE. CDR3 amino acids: CASSVGTGEQYF. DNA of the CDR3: TGTGCCAGCAGCGTAGGGACAGGGGAGCAGTACTTC.

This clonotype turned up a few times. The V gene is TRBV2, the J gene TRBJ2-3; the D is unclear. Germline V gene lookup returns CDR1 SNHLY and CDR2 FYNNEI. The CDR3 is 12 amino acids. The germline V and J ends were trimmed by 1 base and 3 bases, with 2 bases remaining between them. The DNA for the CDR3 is TGTGCCAGCAGTGAAGGTACAGATACGCAGTATTTT. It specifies CASSEGTDTQYF.

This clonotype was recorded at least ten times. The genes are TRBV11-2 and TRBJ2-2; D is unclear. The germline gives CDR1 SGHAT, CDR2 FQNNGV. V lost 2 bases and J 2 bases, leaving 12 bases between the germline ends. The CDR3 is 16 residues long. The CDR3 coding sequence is TGTGCCAGCAGCTTAACCGGCGCAGCAAACACCGGGGAGCTGTTTTTT. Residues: CASSLTGAANTGELFF.

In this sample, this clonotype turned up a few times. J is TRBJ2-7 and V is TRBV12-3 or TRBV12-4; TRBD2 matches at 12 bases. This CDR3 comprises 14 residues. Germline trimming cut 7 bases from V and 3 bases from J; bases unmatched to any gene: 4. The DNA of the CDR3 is TGTGCCAGCACCATACTAGCGGGGGGCTACGAGCAGTACTTC. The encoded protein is CASTILAGGYEQYF.